The 10 T cell receptor beta chains below come from one sample, sequenced in a study of blood T cells in healthy people across ages. Next came a second PCR, run for about 7 to 11 cycles, which used a sample-barcoded 5' primer along with a J-beta primer mix. Each CDR3 protein is one row after TCRdb ran MiXCR on the 5' RACE reads. The data contain 710,000 or so distinct CDR3 sequences, about 30% of them singletons. The sample taken for sequencing was blood. The receptors stem from a woman over 75 in good health.

The table lists this clonotype with many counts. V gene TRBV6-5 combines with J gene TRBJ2-3; 8 bases match TRBD1. Trimming cost V 6 bases and J 8 bases; bases outside gene matches: 10. This CDR3 has 14 residues. CDR1 and CDR2 (germline): MNHEY, SVGAGI. CDR3: CASSSRTGSVTQYF. The CDR3 DNA reads as TGTGCCAGCAGCAGTCGGACAGGGAGCGTTACGCAGTATTTT.

Comments on this clonotype: This could be a read error, since a much larger clone is one nucleotide away. This chain uses TRBV15 with TRBJ2-7; D gene uncertain. CDR1 and CDR2 (germline): LNHNV, YYDKDF (reference sequence). This CDR3 region has 13 residues. Trimming cost V 0 bases and J 6 bases, with 9 bases left between them. CDR3 sequence: CATSRDGCGEQYF. The CDR3 coding sequence is TGTGCCACCAGCAGAGACGGGTGTGGCGAGCAGTACTTC. The full variable domain, its missing parts supplied by reference TRBV15 and TRBJ2-7, is DAMVIQNPRYQVTQFGKPVTLSCSQTLNHNVMYWYQQKSSQAPKLLFHYYDKDFNNEADTPDNFQSRRPNTSFCFLDIRSPGLGDTAMYLCATSRDGCGEQYFGPGTRLTVT.

The sample holds one count of this clonotype. V is TRBV20-1 and J is TRBJ2-5; D gene uncertain. The J call may be mistaken, given a closer DNA end match to TRBJ2-7. The CDR3 is 13 amino acids. Per germline, CDR1 DFQATT and CDR2 SNEGSKA (reference sequence). The CDR3 sequence: CSARSWGQYEQYF. CDR3 coding DNA: TGCAGTGCTAGAAGTTGGGGTCAGTACGAGCAGTACTTC.

This clonotype was seen ten or more times. The CDR3, as DNA: TGTGCCAGCAGCTACCTTGGGAGCCCCCACGAGCAGTACTTC. This translates into CASSYLGSPHEQYF. This chain uses TRBV5-6 with TRBJ2-7; possible D gene TRBD2, 5 bases. This CDR3 spans 14 amino acids. The V gene's germline CDR1 is SGHDT and CDR2 YYEEEE. V was cut by 3 bases and J by 5 bases, with 15 bases left in between.

This clonotype has more than one count but fewer than ten. This sequence joins TRBV5-6 and TRBJ1-6; weak D call: TRBD1 (5 bases). V was shortened by 0 bases and J by 7 bases, with 20 bases between the two germline ends. CDR1 and CDR2 from the germline V gene are SGHDT and YYEEEE. This CDR3 has 18 residues. The CDR3 loop reads CASSLAVWGAGRNSPLHF. CDR3 bases: TGTGCCAGCAGCTTGGCTGTCTGGGGTGCGGGGCGGAATTCACCCCTCCACTTT.

This chain connects TRBV7-2 to TRBJ1-2; a weak D match, TRBD1 (5 bases). The length of the CDR3 is 14 residues. The germline gives CDR1 SGHTA, CDR2 FQGNSA. V lost 1 base and J lost 10, with 16 bases in between. CDR3 amino acids: CASSLDGAIQPYTF. CDR3 DNA sequence: TGTGCCAGCAGCTTAGATGGGGCTATTCAACCCTACACCTTC.

Comments on this clonotype: With a much larger clone just one base away, this may be a read error. The CDR3: CAWRSGTLGETQCF. The CDR3 DNA reads TGTGCCTGGAGGTCCGGGACCCTCGGAGAGACCCAGTGCTTC. This chain connects TRBV30 to TRBJ2-7; D may be TRBD1 or TRBD2 (5 bases each). Germline assignment: CDR1 GTSNPN and CDR2 SVGIG (reference sequence). The length of the CDR3 is 14 residues.

The gene calls are TRBV25-1 and TRBJ1-1, with a weak D call TRBD1 (5 bases). Trimming left V 0 bases short and J 7 bases short, with 12 bases between. This CDR3 has 14 residues. The germline gives CDR1 MGHDK, CDR2 SYGVNS. Here the CDR3 reads CASSEYLGEGEAFF. In DNA, the CDR3 is TGTGCCAGCAGTGAATACCTGGGGGAGGGTGAAGCTTTCTTT.

This clonotype showed up many times. The chain carries TRBV29-1 and TRBJ2-3; D gene unclear. This CDR3 comprises 12 residues. In germline, CDR1 is SQVTM, CDR2 ANQGSEA. Trimming took 7 bases from V and 2 from J, leaving 10 bases between them. In DNA form, the CDR3 reads TGCAGCGGCGAAGGGCTCACAGATACGCAGTATTTT. Amino acids: CSGEGLTDTQYF.

Remarks on this clonotype: With a much larger clone just one base away, this may be a read error. This chain joins TRBV5-6 and TRBJ2-3; 7 nucleotides match TRBD2. Germline CDR1 reads SGHDT; CDR2 reads YYEEEE. V lost 7 bases and J lost 6; bases outside the gene matches: 8. The CDR3 loop spans 13 amino acids. As DNA, the CDR3 is TGTGCCAGCGAACTAGCGAGTGCGGATACGCAGTATTTT. Translated, it gives CASELASADTQYF. Full variable domain (remainder filled in from reference TRBV5-6 and TRBJ2-3): DAGVTQSPTHLIKTRGQQVTLRCSPKSGHDTVSWYQQALGQGPQFIFQYYEEEERQRGNFPDRFSGHQFPNYSSELNVNALLLGDSALYLCASELASADTQYFGPGTRLTVL.